These T cell receptor beta chains were read from a single sample in a study of OX40 agonist ivuxolimab in advanced cancers. Repertoires were generated with immunoSEQ multiplex PCR, while TCRdb's copy carries only in-frame clones and drops some. The sample carries about 110,000 clones, 75% to 95% recorded once. The sample in question was CD4+ or CD8+ T cells sorted from blood, obtained in a trial of the OX40 agonist ivuxolimab. Every receptor here comes from an adult with an advanced solid tumor such as melanoma, head and neck, liver or kidney cancer. CDR3s include the opening cysteine and the closing phenylalanine or tryptophan. A D gene is named only where the DNA matches it firmly.

CDR3 protein,CDR3 DNA,J gene,V gene,D gene
CASSQVGDYSNQPQHF,TGCGCCAGCAGCCAAGTGGGAGATTATAGCAATCAGCCCCAGCATTTT,TRBJ1-5,TRBV4-1,.
CASYLFGSGNTIYF,TGTGCCAGCTACCTTTTTGGCTCTGGAAACACCATATATTTT,TRBJ1-3,TRBV5-4,.
CASSQGQEENIQYF,TGTGCCAGCAGCCAAGGGCAGGAGGAAAACATTCAGTACTTC,TRBJ2-4,TRBV4-2,.
CASSIRSHEQYF,TGTGCCAGTAGTATCAGGAGCCACGAGCAGTACTTC,TRBJ2-7,TRBV19,.
CASSLTTSGGARETQYF,TGTGCCAGCAGCTTAACCACTAGCGGGGGGGCCCGTGAGACCCAGTACTTC,TRBJ2-5,TRBV7-3,TRBD2
CASSYSGQSQPQHF,TGTGCCAGCAGTTACTCGGGACAGAGCCAGCCCCAGCATTTT,TRBJ1-5,TRBV6-5,TRBD1
CASSLSGNPPYEQYF,TGTGCCAGCAGCTTAAGCGGTAACCCGCCCTACGAGCAGTACTTC,TRBJ2-7,TRBV7-9,.
CASSLGIEKLFF,TGTGCCAGCAGCTTAGGGATTGAAAAACTGTTTTTT,TRBJ1-4,TRBV7-9,.
CASTPGGAEIQPQHF,TGTGCCAGCACCCCAGGGGGCGCGGAGATCCAGCCCCAGCATTTT,TRBJ1-5,TRBV6-1,TRBD1
CASSLAGEGTEAFF,TGTGCCAGCAGCTTAGCGGGGGAAGGCACTGAAGCTTTCTTT,TRBJ1-1,TRBV7-8,.